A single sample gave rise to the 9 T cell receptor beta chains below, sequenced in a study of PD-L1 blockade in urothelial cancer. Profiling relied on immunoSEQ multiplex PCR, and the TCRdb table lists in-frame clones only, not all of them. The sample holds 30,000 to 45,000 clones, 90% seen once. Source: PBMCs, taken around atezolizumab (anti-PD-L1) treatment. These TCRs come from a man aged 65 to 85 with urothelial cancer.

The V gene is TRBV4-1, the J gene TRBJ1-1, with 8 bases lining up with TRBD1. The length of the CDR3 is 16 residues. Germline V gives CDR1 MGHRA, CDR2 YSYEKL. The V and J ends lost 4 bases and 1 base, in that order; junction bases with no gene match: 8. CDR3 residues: CASSPQGAGGNTEAFF. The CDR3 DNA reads TGCGCCAGCAGCCCCCAGGGGGCCGGGGGGAACACTGAAGCTTTCTTT.

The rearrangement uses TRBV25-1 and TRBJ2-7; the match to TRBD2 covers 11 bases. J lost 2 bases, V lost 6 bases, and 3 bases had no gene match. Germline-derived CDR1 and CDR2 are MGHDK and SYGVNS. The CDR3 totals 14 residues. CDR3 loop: CASRKTSGAYEQYF. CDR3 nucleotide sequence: TGTGCCAGCAGGAAGACTAGCGGGGCCTACGAGCAGTACTTC.

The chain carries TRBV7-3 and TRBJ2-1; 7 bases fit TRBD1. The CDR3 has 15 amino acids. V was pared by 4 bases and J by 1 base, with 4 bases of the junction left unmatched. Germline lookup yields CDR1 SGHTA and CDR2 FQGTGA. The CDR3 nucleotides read TGTGCCAGCAGCTCCCTGACAGGGTCCTACAATGAGCAGTTCTTC. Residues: CASSSLTGSYNEQFF.

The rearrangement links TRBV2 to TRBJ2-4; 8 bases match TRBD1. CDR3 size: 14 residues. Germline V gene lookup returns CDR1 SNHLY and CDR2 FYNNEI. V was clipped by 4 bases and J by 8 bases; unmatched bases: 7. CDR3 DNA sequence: TGTGCCAGCAGTGTAGACAGGGGAAGGGACATTCAGTACTTC. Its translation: CASSVDRGRDIQYF.

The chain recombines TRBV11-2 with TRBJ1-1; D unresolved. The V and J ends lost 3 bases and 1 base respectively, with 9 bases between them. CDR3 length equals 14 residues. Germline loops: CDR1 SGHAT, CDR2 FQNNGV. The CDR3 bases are TGTGCCAGCAGCTTCCAAGGGAGGAACACTGAAGCTTTCTTT. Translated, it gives CASSFQGRNTEAFF.

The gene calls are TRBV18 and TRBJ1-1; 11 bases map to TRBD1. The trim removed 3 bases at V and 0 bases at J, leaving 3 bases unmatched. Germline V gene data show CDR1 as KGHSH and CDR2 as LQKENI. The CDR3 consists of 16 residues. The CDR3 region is CASSPGTGGMNTEAFF. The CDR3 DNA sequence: TGTGCCAGCTCACCCGGGACAGGGGGGATGAACACTGAAGCTTTCTTT.

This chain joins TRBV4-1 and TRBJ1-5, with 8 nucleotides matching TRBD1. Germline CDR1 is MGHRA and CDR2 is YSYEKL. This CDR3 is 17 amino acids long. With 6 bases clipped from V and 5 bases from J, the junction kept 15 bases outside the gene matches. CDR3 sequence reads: CASSTGTGGRRDQPQHF. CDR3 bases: TGCGCCAGCAGTACCGGGACAGGAGGCCGTCGTGATCAGCCCCAGCATTTT.

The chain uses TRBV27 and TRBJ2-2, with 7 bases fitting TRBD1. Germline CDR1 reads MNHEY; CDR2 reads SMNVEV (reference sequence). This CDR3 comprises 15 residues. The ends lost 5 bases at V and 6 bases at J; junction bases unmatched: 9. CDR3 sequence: CASSQQGIRAGELFF. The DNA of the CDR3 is TGTGCCAGCAGTCAACAGGGGATTCGGGCCGGGGAGCTGTTTTTT.

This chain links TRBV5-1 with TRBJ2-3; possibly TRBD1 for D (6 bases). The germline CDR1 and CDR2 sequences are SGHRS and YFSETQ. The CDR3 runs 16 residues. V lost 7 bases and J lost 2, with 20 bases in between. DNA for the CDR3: TGCGCCAGCTGTGGGATGTCCGGACAGTCCACAGATACGCAGTATTTT. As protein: CASCGMSGQSTDTQYF.